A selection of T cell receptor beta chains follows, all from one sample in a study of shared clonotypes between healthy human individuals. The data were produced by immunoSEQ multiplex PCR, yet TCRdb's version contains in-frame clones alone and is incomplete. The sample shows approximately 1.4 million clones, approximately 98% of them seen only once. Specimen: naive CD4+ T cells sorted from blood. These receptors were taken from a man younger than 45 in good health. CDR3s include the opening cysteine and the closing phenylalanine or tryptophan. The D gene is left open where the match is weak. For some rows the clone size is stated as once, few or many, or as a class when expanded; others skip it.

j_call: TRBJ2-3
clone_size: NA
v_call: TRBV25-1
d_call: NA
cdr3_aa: CASSLQQGEHRHTQYF
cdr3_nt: TGTGCCAGCAGCTTACAACAGGGCGAACATCGACATACGCAGTATTTT

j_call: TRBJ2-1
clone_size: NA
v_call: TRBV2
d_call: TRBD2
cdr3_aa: CASRGLAGAYNEQFF
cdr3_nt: TGTGCCAGCAGGGGGCTAGCGGGAGCCTACAATGAGCAGTTCTTC

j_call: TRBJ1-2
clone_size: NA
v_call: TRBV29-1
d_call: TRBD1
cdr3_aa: CSARQGNGYTF
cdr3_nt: TGCAGCGCCCGACAGGGTAACGGCTACACCTTC

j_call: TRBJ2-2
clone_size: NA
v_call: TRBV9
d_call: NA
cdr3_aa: CASSATPGTGELFF
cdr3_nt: TGTGCCAGCAGCGCAACCCCGGGCACCGGGGAGCTGTTTTTT

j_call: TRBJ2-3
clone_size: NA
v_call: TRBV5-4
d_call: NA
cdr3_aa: CASSAEGLTDTQYF
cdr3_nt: TGTGCCAGCAGCGCCGAAGGGCTCACAGATACGCAGTATTTT

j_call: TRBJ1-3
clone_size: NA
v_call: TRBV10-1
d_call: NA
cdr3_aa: CASRGDSGNTIYF
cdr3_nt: TGCGCCAGCCGGGGGGACTCTGGAAACACCATATATTTT

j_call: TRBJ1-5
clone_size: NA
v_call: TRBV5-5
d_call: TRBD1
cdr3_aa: CASSPRQGGGYNQPQHF
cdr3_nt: TGTGCCAGCAGCCCGCGACAGGGAGGGGGGTACAATCAGCCCCAGCATTTT

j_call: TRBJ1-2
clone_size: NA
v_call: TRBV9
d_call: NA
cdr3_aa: CASSVAGTTHGYTF
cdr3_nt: TGTGCCAGCAGCGTAGCGGGGACGACCCATGGCTACACCTTC

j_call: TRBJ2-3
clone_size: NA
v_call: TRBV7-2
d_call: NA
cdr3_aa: CASSLVGGIPGDTQYF
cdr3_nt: TGTGCCAGCAGCTTAGTGGGCGGGATACCTGGAGATACGCAGTATTTT

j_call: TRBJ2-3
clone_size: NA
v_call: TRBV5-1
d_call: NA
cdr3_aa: CASSLLAPSSVDTQYF
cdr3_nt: TGCGCCAGCAGCTTGTTAGCCCCGTCGTCCGTAGATACGCAGTATTTT

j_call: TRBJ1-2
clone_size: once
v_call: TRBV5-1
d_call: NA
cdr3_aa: CASSPGAYGYTF
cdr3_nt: TGCGCCAGCAGCCCGGGAGCTTATGGCTACACCTTC

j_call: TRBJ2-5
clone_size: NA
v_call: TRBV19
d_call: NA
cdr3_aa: CASSMSVNQETQYF
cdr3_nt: TGTGCCAGTAGTATGTCAGTCAACCAAGAGACCCAGTACTTC

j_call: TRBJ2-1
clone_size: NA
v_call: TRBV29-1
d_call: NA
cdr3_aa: CSVVRNPGDHNEQFF
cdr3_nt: TGCAGCGTCGTAAGGAACCCGGGAGACCACAATGAGCAGTTCTTC

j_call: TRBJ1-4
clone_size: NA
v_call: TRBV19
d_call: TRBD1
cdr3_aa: CASSPGYGQGSRSNEKLFF
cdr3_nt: TGTGCCAGTAGCCCAGGATACGGACAGGGATCGCGGTCTAATGAAAAACTGTTTTTT

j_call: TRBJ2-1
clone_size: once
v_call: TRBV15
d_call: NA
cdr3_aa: CATSSSAYNEQFF
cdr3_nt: TGTGCCACCAGCAGTAGCGCGTACAATGAGCAGTTCTTC

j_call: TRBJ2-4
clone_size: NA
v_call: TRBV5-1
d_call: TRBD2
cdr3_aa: CASSKGLAGEGNIQYF
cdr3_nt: TGCGCCAGCAGCAAGGGACTAGCGGGAGAGGGAAACATTCAGTACTTC

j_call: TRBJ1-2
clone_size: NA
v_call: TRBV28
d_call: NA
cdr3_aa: CASSLSSGDYGYTF
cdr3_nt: TGTGCCAGCAGTTTATCTTCGGGGGACTATGGCTACACCTTC

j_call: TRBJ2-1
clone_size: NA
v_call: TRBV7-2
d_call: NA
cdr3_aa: CASSPEEFF
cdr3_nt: TGTGCCAGCAGCCCCGAGGAGTTCTTC

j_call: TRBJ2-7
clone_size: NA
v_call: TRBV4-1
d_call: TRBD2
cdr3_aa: CASSQLPGLTAYEQYF
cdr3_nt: TGCGCCAGCAGCCAATTACCGGGACTAACCGCCTACGAGCAGTACTTC

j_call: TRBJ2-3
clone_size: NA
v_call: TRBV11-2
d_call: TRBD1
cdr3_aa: CASSLGIGQGTDTQYF
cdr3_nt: TGTGCCAGCAGCTTAGGCATTGGACAGGGGACAGATACGCAGTATTTT

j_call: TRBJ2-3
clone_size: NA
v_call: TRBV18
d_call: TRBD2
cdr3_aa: CASSPLAGGSTDTQYF
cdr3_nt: TGTGCCAGCTCACCCCTAGCGGGAGGAAGCACAGATACGCAGTATTTT

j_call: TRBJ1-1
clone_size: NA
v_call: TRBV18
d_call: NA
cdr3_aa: CASSPFEARTEAFF
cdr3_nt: TGTGCCAGCTCTCCCTTTGAGGCCCGGACTGAAGCTTTCTTT

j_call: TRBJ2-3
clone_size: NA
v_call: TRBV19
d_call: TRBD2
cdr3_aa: CASALEGLAIDTQYF
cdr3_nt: TGTGCCAGTGCCTTAGAGGGACTAGCAATAGATACGCAGTATTTT

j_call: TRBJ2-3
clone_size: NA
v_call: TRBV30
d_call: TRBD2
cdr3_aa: CAWSVLSLAGGQDTQYF
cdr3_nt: TGTGCCTGGAGTGTACTGTCCCTAGCGGGAGGGCAAGATACGCAGTATTTT

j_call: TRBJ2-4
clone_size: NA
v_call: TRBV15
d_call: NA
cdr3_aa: CATSSLGRVGYF
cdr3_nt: TGTGCCACCAGCAGCCTGGGACGTGTTGGGTACTTC

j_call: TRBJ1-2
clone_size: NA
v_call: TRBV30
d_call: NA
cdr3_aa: CAWSVHRVGGYTF
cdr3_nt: TGTGCCTGGAGTGTCCACAGGGTCGGCGGCTACACCTTC

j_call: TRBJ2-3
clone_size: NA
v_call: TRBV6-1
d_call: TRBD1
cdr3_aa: CASSRDRGQEYF
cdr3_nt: TGTGCCAGCAGTAGAGACAGGGGGCAGGAGTATTTT

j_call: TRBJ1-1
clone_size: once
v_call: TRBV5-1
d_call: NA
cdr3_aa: CASSLGAGGTEAFF
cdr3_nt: TGCGCCAGCAGCTTGGGGGCTGGTGGCACTGAAGCTTTCTTT